This TCR beta chain was captured by sequencing in a study of control samples from healthy donors and cancer patients. The CDR3 has 15 amino acids. The germline CDR1 and CDR2 sequences are MNHEY and SMNVEV (reference sequence). Deletions cut 2 bases from V and 6 bases from J, with 16 bases between. The data were produced by immunoSEQ multiplex PCR, yet TCRdb's version contains in-frame clones alone and is incomplete. The sample holds about 96,000 clones, 85% to 95% seen once. The TCR was taken from a man between 18 and 35 years old in good health. Sequenced: blood. The V gene is TRBV27, the J gene TRBJ1-1; D gene unclear. As DNA, the CDR3 is TGTGCCAGCAGTTTAAAAGGAAGCCCGGTAGCTGAAGCTTTCTTT. Residues: CASSLKGSPVAEAFF.